This T cell receptor (beta chain) was documented in a study of cytomegalovirus exposure and HLA in healthy donors. Broader study findings: Cytomegalovirus-associated status was assigned to about 180 TCR beta chains. Published work reported that the classifier diagnosed cytomegalovirus status with high specificity and sensitivity.

On this clone: Its matching antigen is unknown.

The CDR3 covers 12 residues. The germline V gene has CDR1 MDHEN and CDR2 SYDVKM. Trimming stripped 7 bases from V and 0 bases from J, with 7 bases between. Method: immunoSEQ multiplex PCR; TCRdb's copy keeps in-frame clones and lacks some. The sample carries about 250,000 clones, roughly 87% recorded once. The V call is TRBV28, the J call TRBJ2-7; unclear D gene. Sequencing was carried out using PBMCs. The clonotype originates from a man aged 18 to 29 in good health and CMV-seropositive. The DNA of the CDR3 is TGTGCCAGCAAGGGCAGCTCCTACGAGCAGTACTTC. Its translation is CASKGSSYEQYF.